This T cell receptor beta chain is drawn from a study of blood T cell repertoires in COVID-19. Overall study: The United States, Italy and Spain provided the acute and convalescent COVID-19 samples.

Some clones are missing from TCRdb's copy, which holds only in-frame ones; the method was immunoSEQ multiplex PCR. Of more than 300,000 clones listed, 91% are singletons. V lost 3 bases and J lost 0, with 15 bases in between. The CDR3 runs to 17 residues. In germline, CDR1 is LGHDT, CDR2 YNNKEL (reference sequence). The chain has TRBV3-1 (or the pseudogene TRBV3-2) and TRBJ1-5; D not certain. Sequencing used peripheral blood. This clonotype was sampled from a woman aged 18-30 years who had recovered from COVID-19. For the CDR3, the DNA is TGTGCCAGCAGCCAGTGGCCGGCAGGTTCTAGCAATCAGCCCCAGCATTTT. Translation gives CASSQWPAGSSNQPQHF.